This T cell receptor (beta chain) came from a study of blood T cell repertoires in COVID-19. About the study: PBMCs, B-cell-depleted T cells, or T cells were the source of the cDNA or gDNA that made up the material.

The table came from immunoSEQ multiplex PCR; TCRdb's copy has only in-frame clones and leaves some out. The sample lists about 180,000 clones, over 70% seen once, with around 6.7% in the top ten. Between the trimmed V and J ends, which lost 7 bases and 14 bases, there was a span of 24 bases. Looked up from germline, CDR1 is MNHEY and CDR2 is SVGAGI. The CDR3 has 15 residues. The rearrangement joins TRBV6-5 to TRBJ1-6; D is undetermined. This clonotype was sampled from a woman in her forties with COVID-19, enrolled during active disease. The sequenced material came from peripheral blood. The CDR3 nucleotides are TGTGCCAGCACCCTCTCAAGTTACGGGGATGGAGCCCTCCACTTT. Translated, it gives CASTLSSYGDGALHF.